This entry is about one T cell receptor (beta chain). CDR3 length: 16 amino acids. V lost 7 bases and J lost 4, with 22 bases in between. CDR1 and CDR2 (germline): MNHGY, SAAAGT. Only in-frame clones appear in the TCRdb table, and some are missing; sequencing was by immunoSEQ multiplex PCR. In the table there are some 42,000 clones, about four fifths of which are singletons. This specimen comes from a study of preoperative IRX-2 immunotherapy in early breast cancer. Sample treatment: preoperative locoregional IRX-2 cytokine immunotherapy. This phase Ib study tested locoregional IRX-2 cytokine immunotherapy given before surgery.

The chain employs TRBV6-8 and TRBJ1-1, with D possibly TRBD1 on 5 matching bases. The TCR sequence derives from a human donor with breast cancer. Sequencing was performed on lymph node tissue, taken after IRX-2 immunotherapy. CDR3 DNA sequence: TGTGCCAGCAATAGGATGGGGCGGTTGGGTACCACTGAAGCTTTCTTT. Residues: CASNRMGRLGTTEAFF.